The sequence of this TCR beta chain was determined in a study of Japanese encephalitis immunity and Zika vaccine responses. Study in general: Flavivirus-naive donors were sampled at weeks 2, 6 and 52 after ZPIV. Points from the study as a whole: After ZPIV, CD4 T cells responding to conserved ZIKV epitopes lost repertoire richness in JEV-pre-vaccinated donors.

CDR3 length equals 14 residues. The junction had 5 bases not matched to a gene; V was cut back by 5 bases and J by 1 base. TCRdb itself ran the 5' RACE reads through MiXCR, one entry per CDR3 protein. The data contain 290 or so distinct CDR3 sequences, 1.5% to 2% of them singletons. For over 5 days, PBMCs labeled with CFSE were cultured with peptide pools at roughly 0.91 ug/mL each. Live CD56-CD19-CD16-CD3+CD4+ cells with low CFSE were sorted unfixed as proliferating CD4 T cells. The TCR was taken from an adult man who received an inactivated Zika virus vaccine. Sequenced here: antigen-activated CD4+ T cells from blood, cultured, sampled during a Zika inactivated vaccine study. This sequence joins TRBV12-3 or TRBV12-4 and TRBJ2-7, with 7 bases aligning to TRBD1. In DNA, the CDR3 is TGTGCCAGCAGTACAGGGGACGGGTCCTACGAGCAGTACTTC. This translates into CASSTGDGSYEQYF.